A single sample is the source of the 2 T cell receptor beta chains below, sequenced in a study of T cell responses to AZD1222 COVID-19 vaccine. TCRdb's table, derived via immunoSEQ multiplex PCR, lists solely in-frame clones and lacks some. The top ten clones hold over 4% of a sample with about 140,000 clones, more than 85% of them seen once. This sample comprised peripheral blood, obtained 28 days after the second AZD1222 dose. The receptors come from an adult who received the AZD1222 COVID-19 vaccine.

V is TRBV11-2 and J is TRBJ2-7; TRBD2 matches at 10 bases. The CDR3 covers 15 residues. V was clipped by 3 bases and J by 7 bases; unmatched bases: 9. Germline V gene sequence: CDR1 SGHAT, CDR2 FQNNGV. CDR3 amino acids: CASSFSGRAMGEQYF. The CDR3 region has the DNA TGTGCCAGCAGCTTCAGCGGGAGGGCAATGGGTGAGCAGTACTTC.

This chain uses TRBV7-9 with TRBJ1-1; 12 bases are a match to TRBD1. Germline CDR1 is SEHNR and CDR2 is FQNEAQ (reference sequence). This CDR3 spans 15 amino acids. Unmatched junction bases numbered 3, after V lost 3 bases and J lost 4 bases. The DNA of the CDR3 is TGTGCCAGCAGCTTCCGGGACAGGGGGCTCACTGAAGCTTTCTTT. Translating gives CASSFRDRGLTEAFF.